These T cell receptor beta chains were read from a single sample in a study of blood T cell repertoires in COVID-19. Here immunoSEQ multiplex PCR was the method, and the copy in TCRdb shows in-frame clones only, minus some. Here the sample spans about 83,000 clones, roughly four fifths being singletons. The sequenced sample consisted of peripheral blood. These receptors all come from a woman older than 75 with active or convalescent COVID-19. CDR3s include the opening cysteine and the closing phenylalanine or tryptophan.

J | V | length | CDR3
TRBJ2-2 | TRBV4-3 | 15 | CASSAGGDNTGELFF
TRBJ2-5 | TRBV5-1 | 14 | CASTLAGGQETQYF
TRBJ1-1 | TRBV4-3 | 16 | CASSPVTGTGSTEAFF
TRBJ2-6 | TRBV3-1/TRBV3-2 | 18 | CASSQLHKGASGANVLTF
TRBJ1-6 | TRBV7-8 | 17 | CASSKNPGDDYNSPLHF
TRBJ1-1 | TRBV4-1 | 13 | CASSQGLDTEAFF
TRBJ2-1 | TRBV2 | 15 | CASSYRESSYNEQFF
TRBJ1-1 | TRBV18 | 16 | CASSRGTGKMNTEAFF
TRBJ1-5 | TRBV30 | 16 | CAWSVRRTGGGQPQHF
TRBJ2-5 | TRBV7-4 | 14 | CASSLVAAKGGEYF
TRBJ1-2 | TRBV28 | 15 | CASIQEATTLSGYTF
TRBJ2-7 | TRBV5-1 | 16 | CASSRLQRGGVREQYF
TRBJ1-1 | TRBV6-5 | 13 | CASYPGIFSEAFF
TRBJ1-6 | TRBV9 | 15 | CASSDTGTANSPLHF
TRBJ1-2 | TRBV5-1 | 14 | CASSLVPDNYGYTF
TRBJ1-5 | TRBV9 | 15 | CASSVRRDSNQPQHF
TRBJ1-2 | TRBV7-8 | 18 | CASSLALPEELKRNGYTF
TRBJ2-7 | TRBV11-3 | 15 | CASSLGHEGQGEQYF
TRBJ1-2 | TRBV6-6 | 14 | CASRSPGGHYGYTF
TRBJ1-6 | TRBV11-2 | 15 | CASGTTGNRNSPLHF
TRBJ2-5 | TRBV28 | 14 | CASSLGSGGETQYF
TRBJ2-5 | TRBV4-3 | 14 | CASSPPAGVETQYF
TRBJ1-2 | TRBV25-1 | 15 | CASSEYKGGFYGYTF
TRBJ2-5 | TRBV9 | 15 | CASSARQGLQETQYF
TRBJ1-2 | TRBV19 | 13 | CASSPGQNYGYTF
TRBJ2-5 | TRBV7-2 | 17 | CASSLSGSGGLGETQYF
TRBJ1-4 | TRBV11-2 | 14 | CASSSGATNEKLFF
TRBJ2-1 | TRBV6-2/TRBV6-3 | 16 | CASSSYGTSGAYEQFF